This T cell receptor beta chain was obtained from a study of T cell changes during pregnancy in multiple sclerosis. The CDR3 totals 15 residues. J was trimmed by 0 bases and V by 6 bases; bases with no gene match: 7. Per germline, CDR1 MNHEY and CDR2 SMNVEV (reference sequence). TCRdb's copy holds only in-frame clones and misses some; the assay was immunoSEQ multiplex PCR. Counted here are approximately 100,000 clones, over 85% occurring once; the ten biggest clones make up 1.2%. The sequence was obtained from a female donor with multiple sclerosis, enrolled in a pregnancy study. The V and J genes are TRBV27 and TRBJ2-7, with 8 bases fitting TRBD1. This specimen was peripheral blood, taken in the second trimester of pregnancy. The CDR3 DNA is TGTGCCAGCAGGGCGGGACAGGCTAGCTCCTACGAGCAGTACTTC. Amino acid sequence: CASRAGQASSYEQYF.